This T cell receptor beta chain was sequenced for a study of beta chain features in type 1 diabetes. The CDR3 totals 11 residues. The V end was cut by 5 bases, the J end by 5 bases, with 9 bases between. Germline values: CDR1 SQVTM, CDR2 ANQGSEA. This clone was seen a few times. Its target is not known. The study reverse transcribed the entire isolated RNA, so it sequenced expressed TCRB transcripts. Produced via immunoSEQ multiplex PCR; TCRdb's table is partial and in-frame only. The table has around 70,000 clones, roughly 49% seen once. Study-wide findings and caveats: When Type 1 diabetes patients were examined, their TCRB CDR3s proved moderately but significantly shorter in all four CD4+ subsets.

The chain couples TRBV29-1 to TRBJ2-5; D is unclear. This TCR was sampled from a man younger than 45 with type 1 diabetes. Sequencing input: central memory CD4+ T cells from blood. CDR3 residues: CSVSLVETQYF. CDR3 sequence (DNA): TGCAGCGTTTCCTTAGTCGAGACCCAGTACTTC.